The clone carrying this T cell receptor beta chain turned up a few times. Its antigen is not identified. The data were taken from a study of T-cell memory formation after mild COVID-19. TCRdb re-analysed the 5' RACE reads in MiXCR, keeping a single row per CDR3 protein. Of 450,000 to 650,000 distinct CDR3 sequences in the sample, more than 15% were seen once. The CDR3 sequence is 17 residues long. CDR1 is SGHTA, CDR2 FQGNSA, per germline. Trimming left V 2 bases short and J 0 bases short, with 11 bases between. General study points: Pre-infection memory harbored some responding clones, suggesting cross-reactive memory joined.

The chain combines TRBV7-2 with TRBJ2-6; D tentatively reads TRBD1 or TRBD2 (5 bases each). The TCR originated in an adult woman who had mild COVID-19 (a few samples of this study predate the infection). Cell type and time point are not known. Sequences were obtained from PBMCs or a T cell subset sorted from them (not recorded which). DNA for the CDR3: TGTGCCAGCAGCTTACGTCCGGGACGCTCTGGGGCCAACGTCCTGACTTTC. Protein: CASSLRPGRSGANVLTF.